This passage covers 4 T cell receptor beta chains from one sample sequenced in a study of shared clonotypes between healthy human individuals (TCRdb year 2020). The method was the immunoSEQ multiplex PCR assay. TCRdb stores this immuneACCESS table with in-frame sequences only. Part of the clones is absent; in the studies checked, under half of the shortfall reflects unresolved V genes, and no reason is known for the rest. This sample has about 180,000 clones in its table, and about 93% of those were observed once. The top ten hold more than 0.065% of the sample. Material for sequencing was naive CD4+ T cells sorted from blood. The cell subset or site label, as the study defines it: CD45RA+ positively selected. The receptors come from a woman aged 25 to 39 in good health.

The chain couples TRBV4-1 to TRBJ1-1; D gene ambiguous. The CDR3 loop spans 14 amino acids. V dropped 0 bases and J dropped 4 bases, with 9 bases sitting between them. CDR1 is MGHRA, CDR2 YSYEKL, per germline. CDR3 loop: CASSQDAKGTEAFF. CDR3 DNA: TGCGCCAGCAGCCAAGATGCTAAAGGCACTGAAGCTTTCTTT.

The genes are TRBV6-5 and TRBJ1-1; D gene uncertain. Germline CDR1 is MNHEY and CDR2 is SVGAGI. CDR3 size: 15 residues. The V end lost 7 bases, the J end lost 1 base, and 16 bases lay between the germline ends. Written as DNA, the CDR3 is TGTGCCAGCACCCTGACCAAAGATCCGAACACTGAAGCTTTCTTT. This encodes CASTLTKDPNTEAFF.

V is TRBV7-9 and J is TRBJ1-1; D is perhaps TRBD1 (5 bases). The CDR3 is made up of 15 amino acids. The V and J ends lost 0 bases and 5 bases respectively, with 13 bases between them. Germline V gives CDR1 SEHNR, CDR2 FQNEAQ (reference sequence). The DNA of the CDR3 is TGTGCCAGCAGCTTAGCCGGGGCCCTCGGGACTGAAGCTTTCTTT. It encodes CASSLAGALGTEAFF. Combining the CDR3 with reference TRBV7-9 and TRBJ1-1 gives the whole variable domain DTGVSQNPRHKITKRGQNVTFRCDPISEHNRLYWYRQTLGQGPEFLTYFQNEAQLEKSRLLSDRFSAERPKGSFSTLEIQRTEQGDSAMYLCASSLAGALGTEAFFGQGTRLTVV.

This clone came up once. CDR3 DNA: TGTGCCAGCTCACTGGGGACTAGCGGGATCCCAGAGACCCAGTACTTC. Translated, it gives CASSLGTSGIPETQYF. The chain links TRBV18 to TRBJ2-5, with 13 positions matching TRBD2. Trimming removed 4 bases from V and 4 bases from J; junction bases left unmatched: 6. Germline lookup yields CDR1 KGHSH and CDR2 LQKENI. The length of the CDR3 is 16 residues.